This T cell receptor (beta chain) was retrieved from a study of T cell repertoires in cytomegalovirus infection. Overall study context: It was recently identified HLA-C-restricted and well-studied HLA-B-restricted CMV epitopes that the study used.

Whole-study results and caveats: Ex vivo responses were dominated by HLA-C-restricted CMV-specific TCR beta clonotypes. Identification of carriers of CMV plus the relevant HLA was achieved through cumulative public TCR beta family frequency.

This CDR3 has 13 residues. CDR1 WSHSY and CDR2 SAAADI come from the germline V gene. Trimming took 10 bases from V and 5 from J, leaving 15 bases between them. On this clonotype itself: Antigen specificity is unknown.

TCRdb re-called the reads through MiXCR, storing one row per CDR3 protein. The sample carries roughly 800,000 distinct CDR3 sequences, 29% recorded once. The receptor was derived from a human donor in good health (CMV status not recorded). Some clones in this sample may be carry-over from other donors' samples. The sequencing here drew on cultured CD8+ T cells from PBMCs, taken from culture after CMV antigen stimulation. The chain couples TRBV10-2 to TRBJ1-5; D is unresolved. The CDR3 loop reads CATSLGSDQPQHF. Here the CDR3 DNA reads TGCGCCACCTCCCTGGGGAGCGATCAGCCCCAGCATTTT.